This section outlines one T cell receptor (beta chain) sequence together with its context. Its antigen target is currently unknown. The record has no base qualities; no much larger clone is one base away. The CDR3 regions of human TCRbeta chains were analyzed by immunosequencing. In the source study's methods: Repertoire TCRs were matched against a reference library of SARS-CoV-2-specific TCRs generated with the MIRA antigen-specificity platform. Breadth was defined as the fraction of unique TCRs that were SARS-CoV-2-associated. Depth was defined as the fraction of total T cells that were SARS-CoV-2-associated. Using the MIRA data, each spike-specific TCR was mapped to the spike region that the TCR reacts to and placed in a CD4 or CD8 class. Log10-transformed breadth and depth values were compared by one-way ANOVA with Sidak's multiple comparisons tests. Not all clones reach the TCRdb copy of this immuneACCESS table, which keeps in-frame sequences only. Checked studies attribute under half of the gap to unresolved V genes and leave the rest unexplained. V, J and clone size reflect that table, while D and trimming were determined from the DNA. This sample lists 210,000 or so clones; 90% to 95% were detected once. The leading ten clones occupy approximately 1.5% of the sample.

The record originates from a study of T cell responses to AZD1222 COVID-19 vaccine (dated by TCRdb to about 2021). Turning to the overall study: A total of 233 trial participants underwent TCR sequencing, of whom 200 to 220 had received two doses of AZD1222 and about 25 had received two doses of the MenACWY control vaccine. Enrollment into the trials was organized by age into subgroups of 18-55, 56-69 and 70-plus years, and those subgroups contained roughly 140, 27 and 60 TCR-sequenced participants, respectively. Study-level results and caveats: Because no day 14 peak-response samples were available, the repertoires could be characterized only after the peak T cell response. After two AZD1222 doses, spike-specific TCR breadth and depth were significantly higher than at day 0 and than in MenACWY recipients. The vaccine-associated CD4 TCRs covered the entire spike protein, and the dominant responses fell in regions 160-218 and 743-854. Only five to seven AZD1222 recipients were SARS-CoV-2 seropositive at baseline, limiting conclusions about previously exposed vaccinees. The 56-69-year group was small, and its depth increase did not reach significance, likely because of low power. Reportedly, almost half of the unique spike-specific TCRs recognized epitopes lying outside the regions that are mutated in the B.1.351 and B.1.1.7 variants. Most participants were white British and females outnumbered males, and the authors suggested that clonal diversity may have been underestimated.

This specimen's time point label, per the study, means: about 28 days (+/-7) after the second vaccine dose. The label giving this sample's treatment or condition can be read as: meningococcal conjugate vaccine given as trial control. Samples from vaccinated people were obtained from the UK trials COV001 and COV002, which included a single-blind randomized controlled phase 2/3 trial of AZD1222 (ChAdOx1 nCoV-19) in healthy adults. For TCRbeta chain sequencing, PBMC samples from trial participants were taken at day 0 and at day 28 after the second dose. The source is an adult who received the MenACWY meningococcal vaccine as a control. Sequencing was performed on peripheral blood, taken 28 days after the second dose of the MenACWY control vaccine.

The CDR3 here reads CASSMSGTAPYEQYF. The DNA sequence reads TGTGCCAGTAGTATGAGCGGGACAGCCCCCTACGAGCAGTACTTC. The chain employs TRBV19 and TRBJ2-7; the D segment is perhaps TRBD1 or TRBD2, each sharing 7 matched bases. V gives up 3 bases and J gives up 2 bases, and the segment between their germline ends measures 14 bases. The CDR3 measures 15 amino acids from cysteine to phenylalanine. Of all the DNA, just the CDR3 is kept, 45 bases in frame from base 1. Looking up the germline V gene (reference sequence) yields CDR1 LNHDA and CDR2 SQIVND.